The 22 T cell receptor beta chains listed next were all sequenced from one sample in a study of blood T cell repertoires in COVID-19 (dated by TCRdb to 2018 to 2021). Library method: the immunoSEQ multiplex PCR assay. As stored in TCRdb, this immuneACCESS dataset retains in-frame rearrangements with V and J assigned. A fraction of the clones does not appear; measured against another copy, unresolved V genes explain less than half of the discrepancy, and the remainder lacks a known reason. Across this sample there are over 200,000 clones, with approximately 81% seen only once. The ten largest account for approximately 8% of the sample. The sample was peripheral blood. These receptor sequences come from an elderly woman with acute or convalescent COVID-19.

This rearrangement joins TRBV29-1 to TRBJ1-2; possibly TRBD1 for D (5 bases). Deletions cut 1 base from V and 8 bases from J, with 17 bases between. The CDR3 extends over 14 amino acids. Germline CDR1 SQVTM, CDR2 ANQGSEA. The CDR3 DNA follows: TGCAGCGTTGAAGTCGGCCAGGGAATCAACGGCTACACCTTC. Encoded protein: CSVEVGQGINGYTF.

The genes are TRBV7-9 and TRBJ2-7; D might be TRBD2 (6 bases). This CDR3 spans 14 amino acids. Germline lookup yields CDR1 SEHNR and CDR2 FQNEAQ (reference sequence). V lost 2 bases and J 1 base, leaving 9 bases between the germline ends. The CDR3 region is CASSLSGGSYEQYF. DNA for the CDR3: TGTGCCAGCAGCTTATCCGGGGGATCCTACGAGCAGTACTTC.

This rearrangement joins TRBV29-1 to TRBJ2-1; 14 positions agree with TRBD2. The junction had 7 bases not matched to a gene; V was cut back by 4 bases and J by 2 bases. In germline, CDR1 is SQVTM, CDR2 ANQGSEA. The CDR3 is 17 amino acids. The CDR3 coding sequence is TGCAGCGTTGGGGGGACTAGCGGGAGAAGCACCTACAATGAGCAGTTCTTC. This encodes CSVGGTSGRSTYNEQFF.

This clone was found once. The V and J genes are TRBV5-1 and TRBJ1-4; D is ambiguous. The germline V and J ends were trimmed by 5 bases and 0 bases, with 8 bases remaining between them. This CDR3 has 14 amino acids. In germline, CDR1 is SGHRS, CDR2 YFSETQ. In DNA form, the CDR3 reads TGCGCCAGCAGAATTGAGGCAACTAATGAAAAACTGTTTTTT. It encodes CASRIEATNEKLFF.

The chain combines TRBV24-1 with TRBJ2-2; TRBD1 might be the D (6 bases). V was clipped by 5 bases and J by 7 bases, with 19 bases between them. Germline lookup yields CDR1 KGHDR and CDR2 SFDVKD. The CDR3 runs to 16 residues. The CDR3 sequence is CATSASGQRKDGELFF. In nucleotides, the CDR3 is TGTGCCACCAGTGCCTCAGGACAGCGGAAAGACGGGGAGCTGTTTTTT.

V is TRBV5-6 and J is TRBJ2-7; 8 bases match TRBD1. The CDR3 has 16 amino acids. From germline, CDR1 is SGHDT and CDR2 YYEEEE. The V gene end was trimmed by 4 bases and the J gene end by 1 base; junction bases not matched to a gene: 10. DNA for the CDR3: TGTGCCAGCAGCCCAGCTACGAGGACAGGGTCCTACGAGCAGTACTTC. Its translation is CASSPATRTGSYEQYF.

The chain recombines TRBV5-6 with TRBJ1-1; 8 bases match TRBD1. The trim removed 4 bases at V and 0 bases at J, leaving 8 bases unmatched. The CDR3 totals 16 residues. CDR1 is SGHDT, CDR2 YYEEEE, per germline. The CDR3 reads CASSDWAGGLNTEAFF. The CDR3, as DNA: TGTGCCAGCAGCGACTGGGCAGGGGGCCTGAACACTGAAGCTTTCTTT.

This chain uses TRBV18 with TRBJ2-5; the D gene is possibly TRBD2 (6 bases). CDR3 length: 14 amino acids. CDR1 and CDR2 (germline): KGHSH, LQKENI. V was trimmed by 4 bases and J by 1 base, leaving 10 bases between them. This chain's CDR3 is CASSLGLRQETQYF. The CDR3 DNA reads TGTGCCAGCTCACTTGGACTACGCCAAGAGACCCAGTACTTC.

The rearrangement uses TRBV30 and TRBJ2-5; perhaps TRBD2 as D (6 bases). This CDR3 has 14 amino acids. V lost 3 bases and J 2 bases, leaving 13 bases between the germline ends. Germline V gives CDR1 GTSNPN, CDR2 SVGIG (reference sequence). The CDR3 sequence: CAWRIPGLQETQYF. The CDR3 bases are TGTGCCTGGAGAATACCGGGACTTCAAGAGACCCAGTACTTC.

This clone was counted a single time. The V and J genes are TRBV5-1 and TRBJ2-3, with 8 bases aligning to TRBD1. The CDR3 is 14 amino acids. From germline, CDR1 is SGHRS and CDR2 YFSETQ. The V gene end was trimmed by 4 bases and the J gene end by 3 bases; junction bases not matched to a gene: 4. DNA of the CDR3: TGCGCCAGCAGCACGGACAGGGCGACAGATACGCAGTATTTT. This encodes CASSTDRATDTQYF.

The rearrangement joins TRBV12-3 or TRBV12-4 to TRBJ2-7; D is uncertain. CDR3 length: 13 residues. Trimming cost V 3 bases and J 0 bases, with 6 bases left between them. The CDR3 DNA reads TGTGCCAGCAGTTTGGAGAGCTCCTACGAGCAGTACTTC. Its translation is CASSLESSYEQYF.

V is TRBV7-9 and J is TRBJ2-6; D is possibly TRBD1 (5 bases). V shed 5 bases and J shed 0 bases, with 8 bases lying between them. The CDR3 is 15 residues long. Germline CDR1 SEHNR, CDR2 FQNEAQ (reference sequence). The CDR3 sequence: CASSQQGSGANVLTF. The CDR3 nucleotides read TGTGCCAGCAGCCAGCAGGGCTCTGGGGCCAACGTCCTGACTTTC. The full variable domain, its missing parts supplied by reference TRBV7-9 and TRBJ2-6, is DTGVSQNPRHKITKRGQNVTFRCDPISEHNRLYWYRQTLGQGPEFLTYFQNEAQLEKSRLLSDRFSAERPKGSFSTLEIQRTEQGDSAMYLCASSQQGSGANVLTFGAGSRLTVL.

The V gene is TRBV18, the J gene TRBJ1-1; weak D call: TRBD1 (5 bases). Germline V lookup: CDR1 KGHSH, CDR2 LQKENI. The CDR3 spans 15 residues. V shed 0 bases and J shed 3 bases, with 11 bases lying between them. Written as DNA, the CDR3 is TGTGCCAGCTCACCACCGATGGGAGGGGACACTGAAGCTTTCTTT. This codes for CASSPPMGGDTEAFF.

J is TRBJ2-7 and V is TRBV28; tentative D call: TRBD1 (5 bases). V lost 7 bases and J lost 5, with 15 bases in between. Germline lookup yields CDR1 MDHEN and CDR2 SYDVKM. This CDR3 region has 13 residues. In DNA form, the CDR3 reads TGTGCCAGCATTAAACCTTCAGGGAACGAGCAGTACTTC. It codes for CASIKPSGNEQYF.

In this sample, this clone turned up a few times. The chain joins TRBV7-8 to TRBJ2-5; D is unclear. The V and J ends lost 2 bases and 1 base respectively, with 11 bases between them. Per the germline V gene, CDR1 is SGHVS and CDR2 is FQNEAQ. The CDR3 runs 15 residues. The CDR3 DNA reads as TGTGCCAGCAGCTTAACTGTTCTACCCCAAGAGACCCAGTACTTC. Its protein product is CASSLTVLPQETQYF.

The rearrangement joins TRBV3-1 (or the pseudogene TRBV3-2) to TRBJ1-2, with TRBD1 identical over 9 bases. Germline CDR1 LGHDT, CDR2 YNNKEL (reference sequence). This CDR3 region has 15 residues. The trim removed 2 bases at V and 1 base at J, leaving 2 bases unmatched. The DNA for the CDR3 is TGTGCCAGCAGCCAAACAGGGGGCAGTAACTATGGCTACACCTTC. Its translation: CASSQTGGSNYGYTF.

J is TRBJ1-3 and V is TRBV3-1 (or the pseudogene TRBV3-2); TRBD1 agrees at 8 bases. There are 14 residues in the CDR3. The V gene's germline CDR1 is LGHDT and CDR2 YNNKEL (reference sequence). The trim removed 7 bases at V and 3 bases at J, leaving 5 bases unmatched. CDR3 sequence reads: CASTDRGSGNTIYF. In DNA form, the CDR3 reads TGTGCCAGCACCGACAGGGGTAGTGGAAACACCATATATTTT.

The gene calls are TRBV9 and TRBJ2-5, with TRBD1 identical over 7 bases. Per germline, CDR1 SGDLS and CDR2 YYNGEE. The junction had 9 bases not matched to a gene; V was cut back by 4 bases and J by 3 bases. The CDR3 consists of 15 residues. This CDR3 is CASSPRTGTEETQYF. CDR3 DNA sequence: TGTGCCAGCAGCCCCAGGACAGGAACCGAAGAGACCCAGTACTTC.

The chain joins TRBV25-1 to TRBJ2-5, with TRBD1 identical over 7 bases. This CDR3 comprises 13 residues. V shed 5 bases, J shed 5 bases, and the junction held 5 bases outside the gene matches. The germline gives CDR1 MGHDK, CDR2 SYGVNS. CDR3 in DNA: TGTGCCAGCAGTAGACAGGGATGGGAGACCCAGTACTTC. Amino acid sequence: CASSRQGWETQYF.

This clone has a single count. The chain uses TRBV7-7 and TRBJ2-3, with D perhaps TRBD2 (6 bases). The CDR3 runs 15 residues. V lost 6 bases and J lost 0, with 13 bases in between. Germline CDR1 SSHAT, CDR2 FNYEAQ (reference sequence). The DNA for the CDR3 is TGTGCCAGCAGTCCTGGGGGGACTAGCACAGATACGCAGTATTTT. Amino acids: CASSPGGTSTDTQYF.

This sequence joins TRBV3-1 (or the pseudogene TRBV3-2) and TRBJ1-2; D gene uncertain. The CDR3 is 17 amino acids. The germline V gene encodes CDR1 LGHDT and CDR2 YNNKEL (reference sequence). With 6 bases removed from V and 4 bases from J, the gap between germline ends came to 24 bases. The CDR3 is CASSQRGWDQGLYGYTF. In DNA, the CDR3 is TGTGCCAGCAGTCAAAGAGGGTGGGATCAAGGCCTCTATGGCTACACCTTC.

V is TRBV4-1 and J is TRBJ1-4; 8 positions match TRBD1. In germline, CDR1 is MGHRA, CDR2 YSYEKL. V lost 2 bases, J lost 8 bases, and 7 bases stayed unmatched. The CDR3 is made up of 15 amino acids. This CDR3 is CASSQPGGAGEKLFF. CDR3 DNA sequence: TGCGCCAGCAGCCAACCAGGGGGCGCGGGGGAAAAACTGTTTTTT.